The present T cell receptor (beta chain) was sequenced within a study of T cell repertoires in cytomegalovirus infection (dated by TCRdb to the late 2010s). About the full investigation: Because public TCR beta signatures pointed to carriage of CMV infection together with the matching HLA type, the HLA type of each donor mattered for the analysis. Broader findings and caveats from the paper: In both this cohort and an independent roughly 350-donor cohort, the cumulative frequency of public TCR beta family members distinguished carriers of CMV infection plus the relevant HLA type. The ex vivo response was dominated by HLA-C-restricted CMV-specific TCR beta clonotypes, which also provided the single most frequent clonotype in two of eight donors.

The CDR3 covers 14 residues, taking in both the cysteine and the phenylalanine. Only CDR3 DNA is held: 42 bases, read in frame from base 1. A distance of 9 bases separates the germline ends of V and J, which lose 1 base and 8 bases respectively. Via the germline V gene, CDR1 is SGHAT and CDR2 FQNNGV. As for this clonotype: No cognate antigen has been identified for it. The sample holds no much larger clone one base away, and base qualities are not on file.

Instrument used: Illumina HiSeq 1500. The public reads were quality trimmed at Q25 with fastp and then assembled into clones with MiXCR by TCRdb, keeping productive beta chains. Each CDR3 protein gets just one entry, which takes the most common genes and DNA from the rows behind it. This sample holds some 300,000 distinct CDR3 sequences; roughly an eighth were observed only once. The ten largest account for 7% to 9.5% of the sample. This sequence was found in a human donor in good health (CMV status not recorded). Some clones in this sample may be carry-over from other donors' samples. The chain is encoded by TRBV11-2 joined to TRBJ1-6; tentative D gene TRBD1, with 6 bases matching. The sequenced sample consisted of PBMCs. This receptor carries the CDR3 CASSLAGEDSPLHF. The DNA is as follows: TGTGCCAGCAGCTTAGCAGGGGAGGATTCACCCCTCCACTTT.